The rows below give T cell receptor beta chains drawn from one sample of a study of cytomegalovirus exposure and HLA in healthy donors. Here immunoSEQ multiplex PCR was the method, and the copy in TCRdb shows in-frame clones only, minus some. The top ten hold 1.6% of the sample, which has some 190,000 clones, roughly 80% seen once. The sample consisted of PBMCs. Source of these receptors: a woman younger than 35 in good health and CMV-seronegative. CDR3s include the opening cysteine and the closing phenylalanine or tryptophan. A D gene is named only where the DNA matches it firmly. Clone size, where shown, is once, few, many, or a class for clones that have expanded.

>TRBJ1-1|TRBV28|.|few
CASREAGVNTEAFF
TGTGCCAGCAGGGAGGCAGGGGTGAACACTGAAGCTTTCTTT
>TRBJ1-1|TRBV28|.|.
CASSKIDDRIRTEAFF
TGTGCCAGCAGCAAAATCGACGACAGGATCCGCACTGAAGCTTTCTTT
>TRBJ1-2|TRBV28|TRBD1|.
CASSFNRGLGYTF
TGTGCCAGCAGTTTCAACAGGGGGCTGGGCTACACCTTC
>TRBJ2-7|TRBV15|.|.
CATRKGLSYEQYF
TGTGCCACCAGGAAGGGACTTTCCTACGAGCAGTACTTC
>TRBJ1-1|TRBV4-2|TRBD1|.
CASSQTGVEAFF
TGTGCCAGCAGCCAAACAGGGGTTGAAGCTTTCTTT
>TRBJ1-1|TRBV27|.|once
CASSPVRTDRRTEAFF
TGTGCCAGCAGCCCCGTCAGGACAGACCGACGGACTGAAGCTTTCTTT
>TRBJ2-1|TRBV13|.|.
CASSLGGARLGEQFF
TGTGCCAGCAGCTTAGGAGGGGCAAGGTTGGGTGAGCAGTTCTTC
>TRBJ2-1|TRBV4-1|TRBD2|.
CASSQEASGRGSEQFF
TGCGCCAGCAGCCAAGAAGCTAGCGGGAGAGGTAGTGAGCAGTTCTTC
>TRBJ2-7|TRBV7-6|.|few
CASSLARGQAEQYF
TGTGCCAGCAGCTTAGCGCGAGGACAAGCCGAGCAGTACTTC
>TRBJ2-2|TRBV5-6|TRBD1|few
CASSENGGTGGSGELFF
TGTGCCAGCAGCGAAAACGGGGGGACAGGGGGCTCCGGGGAGCTGTTTTTT
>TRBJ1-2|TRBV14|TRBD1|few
CASSRPGQNYGYTF
TGTGCCAGCAGCCGTCCGGGACAGAACTATGGCTACACCTTC